Shown below are 15 T cell receptor beta chains from a single sample sequenced in a study of T cell responses to AZD1222 COVID-19 vaccine. Sequencing was performed with immunoSEQ multiplex PCR; in TCRdb, only in-frame clones are kept and a portion is missing. The sample consists of 120,000 or so clones, 80% to 90% of them appearing once. This sample comprised peripheral blood, obtained on day 0 of AZD1222 vaccination. The origin of the receptors is an adult in good health.

The chain couples TRBV18 to TRBJ2-5; D is unresolved. The CDR3 contains 13 residues. The germline V gene has CDR1 KGHSH and CDR2 LQKENI. With 2 bases removed from V and 1 base from J, the gap between germline ends came to 5 bases. The CDR3 sequence: CASSPYVQETQYF. CDR3 bases: TGTGCCAGCTCACCATATGTCCAAGAGACCCAGTACTTC.

As for this clone: Other DNA sequences in the same sample also yield this CDR3. The V and J genes are TRBV3-1 (or the pseudogene TRBV3-2) and TRBJ2-2, with TRBD1 as a possible D gene (6 bases). The CDR3 sequence is 14 residues long. Trimming pared 1 base from V and 5 bases from J, leaving 8 bases between. Germline V CDR1 and CDR2: LGHDT, YNNKEL (reference sequence). The CDR3 sequence: CASSQGRGTGELFF. The CDR3 DNA reads TGTGCCAGCAGCCAAGGCAGGGGAACCGGGGAGCTGTTTTTT.

DNA for the CDR3: TGTGCCAGCAGCTTGGCGGGAGGCAGGGGGTCCTACGAGCAGTACTTC. This sequence encodes CASSLAGGRGSYEQYF. The rearrangement joins TRBV5-8 to TRBJ2-7, with D perhaps matching TRBD1 or TRBD2 (7 bases each). Germline CDR1 SGHTS, CDR2 YDEGEE. CDR3 length equals 16 residues. Trimming removed 0 bases at V and 1 base at J, with 14 bases between.

The chain recombines TRBV7-9 with TRBJ2-5; D ambiguous. The CDR3 covers 14 residues. CDR1 and CDR2 from the germline V gene are SEHNR and FQNEAQ (reference sequence). Trimming cost V 1 base and J 2 bases, with 8 bases left between them. DNA for the CDR3: TGTGCCAGCAGCTTAGATACCTTACAAGAGACCCAGTACTTC. Translation: CASSLDTLQETQYF. Combining the CDR3 with reference TRBV7-9 and TRBJ2-5 gives the whole variable domain DTGVSQNPRHKITKRGQNVTFRCDPISEHNRLYWYRQTLGQGPEFLTYFQNEAQLEKSRLLSDRFSAERPKGSFSTLEIQRTEQGDSAMYLCASSLDTLQETQYFGPGTRLLVL.

The chain couples TRBV30 to TRBJ1-6; D gene uncertain. The V gene lost 1 base and the J gene lost 9 bases, with 7 bases spanning the gap. The germline V gene has CDR1 GTSNPN and CDR2 SVGIG (reference sequence). CDR3 length: 12 residues. The CDR3 here is CAWSGVGSPLHF. For the CDR3, the DNA is TGTGCCTGGAGTGGGGTCGGTTCACCCCTCCACTTT. Full variable domain (outside the CDR3, taken from reference TRBV30 and TRBJ1-6): SQTIHQWPATLVQPVGSPLSLECTVEGTSNPNLYWYRQAAGRGLQLLFYSVGIGQISSEVPQNLSASRPQDRQFILSSKKLLLSDSGFYLCAWSGVGSPLHFGNGTRLTVT.

The rearrangement uses TRBV2 and TRBJ1-2, with 8 bases identical to TRBD1. CDR1 and CDR2 from the germline V gene are SNHLY and FYNNEI. This CDR3 has 12 amino acids. The CDR3 nucleotides are TGTCTCTCGGACAGGGATAACTATGGCTACACCTTC. This codes for CLSDRDNYGYTF.

This chain connects TRBV28 to TRBJ2-7, with 7 nucleotides matching TRBD1. V trimming: 5 bases; J trimming: 6 bases; junction bases outside the gene matches: 10. The CDR3 has 14 residues. The germline CDR1 and CDR2 sequences are MDHEN and SYDVKM. The CDR3 here is CASSDPTGKGEQYF. Here the CDR3 DNA reads TGTGCCAGCAGTGACCCGACAGGGAAGGGCGAGCAGTACTTC.

The genes are TRBV19 and TRBJ2-7; D gene ambiguous. The ends were cut back, 3 bases at V and 0 bases at J, with 9 bases in the middle. The CDR3 has 14 amino acids. Germline V gene data show CDR1 as LNHDA and CDR2 as SQIVND (reference sequence). CDR3 bases: TGTGCCAGTAGTATCGGGCAGAACTCCTACGAGCAGTACTTC. It yields the protein CASSIGQNSYEQYF.

The V gene is TRBV19, the J gene TRBJ2-7; 7 positions agree with TRBD1. Germline trimming cut 6 bases from V and 1 base from J; bases unmatched to any gene: 9. Germline CDR1 reads LNHDA; CDR2 reads SQIVND (reference sequence). There are 15 residues in the CDR3. CDR3 in DNA: TGTGCCAGTAGCCCCAGAAGGGGGCAGTCCTACGAGCAGTACTTC. This encodes CASSPRRGQSYEQYF.

The CDR3 region has the DNA TGCAGCGTCTCGACTAGCGGCGAGCAGTACTTC. It yields the protein CSVSTSGEQYF. V and J are TRBV29-1 and TRBJ2-7; 9 bases line up with TRBD2. CDR1 and CDR2 from the germline V gene are SQVTM and ANQGSEA. The CDR3 has 11 residues. V shed 6 bases and J 6 bases; nucleotides not matched to a gene: 3.

This sequence joins TRBV12-3 or TRBV12-4 and TRBJ1-5; D uncertain. Trimming left V 3 bases short and J 9 bases short, with 6 bases between. The CDR3 sequence is 11 residues long. This CDR3 reads CASSFEGPQHF. CDR3 sequence (DNA): TGTGCCAGCAGTTTCGAGGGGCCCCAGCATTTT.

V and J are TRBV15 and TRBJ2-7, with D unclear. This CDR3 is built from 14 residues. The ends were cut back, 1 base at V and 6 bases at J, with 13 bases in the middle. The germline CDR1 and CDR2 sequences are LNHNV and YYDKDF (reference sequence). The CDR3 nucleotides read TGTGCCACCAGCAGAGGCAGGCATGCCTCCGAGCAGTACTTC. Residues: CATSRGRHASEQYF. Looking up the rest from reference TRBV15 and TRBJ2-7 gives the full variable domain: DAMVIQNPRYQVTQFGKPVTLSCSQTLNHNVMYWYQQKSSQAPKLLFHYYDKDFNNEADTPDNFQSRRPNTSFCFLDIRSPGLGDTAMYLCATSRGRHASEQYFGPGTRLTVT.

The chain carries TRBV7-9 and TRBJ2-1; maybe TRBD2 (5 bases). The CDR3 is 14 residues long. In germline, CDR1 is SEHNR, CDR2 FQNEAQ (reference sequence). Trimming stripped 1 base from V and 5 bases from J, with 9 bases between. The CDR3 sequence: CASSLGRGNNEQFF. CDR3 DNA sequence: TGTGCCAGCAGCTTAGGGAGAGGGAACAATGAGCAGTTCTTC. Full variable domain (rest looked up from reference TRBV7-9 and TRBJ2-1): DTGVSQNPRHKITKRGQNVTFRCDPISEHNRLYWYRQTLGQGPEFLTYFQNEAQLEKSRLLSDRFSAERPKGSFSTLEIQRTEQGDSAMYLCASSLGRGNNEQFFGPGTRLTVL.

V is TRBV27 and J is TRBJ1-2; a possible D gene is TRBD1 (6 bases). The CDR3 covers 15 residues. Germline V gene data show CDR1 as MNHEY and CDR2 as SMNVEV (reference sequence). V lost 0 bases and J lost 1, with 9 bases in between. The CDR3 spells CASSLSRTVNYGYTF. The CDR3, as DNA: TGTGCCAGCAGTTTATCGAGGACAGTTAACTATGGCTACACCTTC.

This rearrangement joins TRBV6-5 to TRBJ2-7; D is unclear. Germline CDR1 reads MNHEY; CDR2 reads SVGAGI. V shed 7 bases and J shed 2 bases, with 9 bases lying between them. CDR3 length equals 12 residues. The CDR3 DNA follows: TGTGCCAGCACGCCCCAGACCTACGAGCAGTACTTC. Protein product: CASTPQTYEQYF.